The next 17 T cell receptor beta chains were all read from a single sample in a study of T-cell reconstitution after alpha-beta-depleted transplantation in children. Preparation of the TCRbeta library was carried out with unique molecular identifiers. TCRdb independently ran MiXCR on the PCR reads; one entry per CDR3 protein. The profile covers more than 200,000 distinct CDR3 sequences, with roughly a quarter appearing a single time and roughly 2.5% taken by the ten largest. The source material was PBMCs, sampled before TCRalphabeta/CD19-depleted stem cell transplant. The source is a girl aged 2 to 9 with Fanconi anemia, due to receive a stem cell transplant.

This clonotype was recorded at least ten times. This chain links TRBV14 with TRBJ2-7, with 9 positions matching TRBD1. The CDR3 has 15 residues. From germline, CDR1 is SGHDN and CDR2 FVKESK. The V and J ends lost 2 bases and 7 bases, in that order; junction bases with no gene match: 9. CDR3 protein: CASSQKGQGLGEQYF. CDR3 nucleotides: TGTGCCAGCAGCCAAAAGGGACAGGGACTCGGGGAGCAGTACTTC.

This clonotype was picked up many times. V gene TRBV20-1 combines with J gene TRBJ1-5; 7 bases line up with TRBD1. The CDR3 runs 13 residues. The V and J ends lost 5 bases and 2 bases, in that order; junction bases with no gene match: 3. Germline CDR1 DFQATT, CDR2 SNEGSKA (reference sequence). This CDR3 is CSASGQGNQPQHF. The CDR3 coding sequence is TGCAGTGCTTCAGGACAGGGCAATCAGCCCCAGCATTTT.

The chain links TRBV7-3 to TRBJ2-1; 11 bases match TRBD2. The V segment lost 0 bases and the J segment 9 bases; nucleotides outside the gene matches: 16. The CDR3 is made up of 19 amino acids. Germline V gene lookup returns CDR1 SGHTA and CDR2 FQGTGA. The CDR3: CASSLTLQPSGGQRGEQFF. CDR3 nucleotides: TGTGCCAGCAGCTTAACGCTCCAGCCTAGCGGGGGGCAAAGGGGTGAGCAGTTCTTC.

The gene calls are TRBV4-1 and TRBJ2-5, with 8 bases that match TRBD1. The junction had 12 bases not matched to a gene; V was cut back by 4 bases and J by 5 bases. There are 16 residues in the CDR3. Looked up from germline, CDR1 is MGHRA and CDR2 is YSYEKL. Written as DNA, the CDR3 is TGCGCCAGCAGCCCCGGACAGGGTTTCGGTGAGGAGACCCAGTACTTC. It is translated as CASSPGQGFGEETQYF.

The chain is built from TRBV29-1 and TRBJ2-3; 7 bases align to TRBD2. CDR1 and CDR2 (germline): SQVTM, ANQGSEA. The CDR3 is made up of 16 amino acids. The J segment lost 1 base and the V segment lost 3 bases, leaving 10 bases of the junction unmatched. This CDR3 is CSVDRAASGRTDTQYF. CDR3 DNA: TGCAGCGTTGACCGCGCGGCTAGCGGCCGCACAGATACGCAGTATTTT.

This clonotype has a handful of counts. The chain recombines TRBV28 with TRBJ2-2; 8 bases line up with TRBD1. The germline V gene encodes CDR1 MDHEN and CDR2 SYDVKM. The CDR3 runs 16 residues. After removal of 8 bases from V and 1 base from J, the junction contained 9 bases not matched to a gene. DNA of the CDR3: TGTGCCAGCCGATACCGGGACAGGAGGAACACCGGGGAGCTGTTTTTT. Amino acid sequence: CASRYRDRRNTGELFF.

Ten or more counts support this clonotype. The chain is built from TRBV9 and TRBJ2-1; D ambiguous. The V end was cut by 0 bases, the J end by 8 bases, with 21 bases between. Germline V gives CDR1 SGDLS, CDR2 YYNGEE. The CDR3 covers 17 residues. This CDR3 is CASSVDPPGSVRDEQFF. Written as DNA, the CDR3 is TGTGCCAGCAGCGTAGACCCACCGGGTTCGGTACGTGATGAGCAGTTCTTC.

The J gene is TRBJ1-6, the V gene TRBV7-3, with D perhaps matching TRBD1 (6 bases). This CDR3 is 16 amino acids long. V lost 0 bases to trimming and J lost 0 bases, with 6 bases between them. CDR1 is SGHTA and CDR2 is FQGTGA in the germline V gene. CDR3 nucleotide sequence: TGTGCCAGCAGCTTAACAGGGGGCTCCTATAATTCACCCCTCCACTTT. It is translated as CASSLTGGSYNSPLHF.

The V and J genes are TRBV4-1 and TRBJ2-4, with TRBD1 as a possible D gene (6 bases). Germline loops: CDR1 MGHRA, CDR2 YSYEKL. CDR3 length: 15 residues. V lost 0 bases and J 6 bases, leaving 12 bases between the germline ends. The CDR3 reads CASSQDHRATNIQYF. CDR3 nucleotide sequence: TGCGCCAGCAGCCAAGATCACAGGGCGACAAACATTCAGTACTTC.

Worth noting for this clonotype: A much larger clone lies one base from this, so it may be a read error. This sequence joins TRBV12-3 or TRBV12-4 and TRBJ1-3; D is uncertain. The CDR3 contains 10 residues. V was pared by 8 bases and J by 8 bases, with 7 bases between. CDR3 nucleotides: TGTGCCAGCCTAGGAGACACCATATATTTT. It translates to CASLGDTIYF.

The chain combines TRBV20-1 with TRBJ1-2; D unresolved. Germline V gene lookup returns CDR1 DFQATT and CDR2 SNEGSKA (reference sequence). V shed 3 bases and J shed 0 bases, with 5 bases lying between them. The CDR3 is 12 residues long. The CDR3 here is CSARGTNYGYTF. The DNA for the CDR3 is TGCAGTGCTAGGGGGACTAACTATGGCTACACCTTC.

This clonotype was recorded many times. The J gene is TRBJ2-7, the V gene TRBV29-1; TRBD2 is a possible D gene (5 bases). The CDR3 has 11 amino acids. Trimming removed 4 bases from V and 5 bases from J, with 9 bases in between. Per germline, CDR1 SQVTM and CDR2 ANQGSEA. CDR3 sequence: CSVAVANEQYF. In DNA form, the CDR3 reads TGCAGCGTTGCAGTAGCGAACGAGCAGTACTTC.

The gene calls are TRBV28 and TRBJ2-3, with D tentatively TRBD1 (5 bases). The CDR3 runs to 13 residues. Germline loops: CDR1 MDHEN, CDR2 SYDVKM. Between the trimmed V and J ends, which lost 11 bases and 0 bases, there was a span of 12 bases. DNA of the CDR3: TGTGCCTTATCCACAGGTAGCACAGATACGCAGTATTTT. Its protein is CALSTGSTDTQYF.

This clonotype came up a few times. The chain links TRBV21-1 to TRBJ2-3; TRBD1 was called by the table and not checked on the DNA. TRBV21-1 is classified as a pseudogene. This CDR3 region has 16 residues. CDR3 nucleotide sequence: TGTGCCAGCAGCAAAACTAGGACAGGGCGCACAGATACGCAGTATTTT. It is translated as CASSKTRTGRTDTQYF.

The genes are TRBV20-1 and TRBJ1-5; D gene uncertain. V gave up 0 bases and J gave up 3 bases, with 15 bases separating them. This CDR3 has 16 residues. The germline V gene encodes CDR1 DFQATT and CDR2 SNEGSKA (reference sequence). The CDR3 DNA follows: TGCAGTGCTAGAGATCTCAGGCAGGCTTACAATCAGCCCCAGCATTTT. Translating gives CSARDLRQAYNQPQHF.

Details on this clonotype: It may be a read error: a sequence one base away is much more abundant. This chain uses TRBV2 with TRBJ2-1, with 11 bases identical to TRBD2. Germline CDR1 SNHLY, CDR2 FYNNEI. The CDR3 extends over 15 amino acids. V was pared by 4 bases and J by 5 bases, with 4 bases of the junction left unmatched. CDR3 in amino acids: CASSVSGGANNEQFF. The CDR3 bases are TGTGCCAGCAGTGTTAGCGGGGGGGCCAACAATGAGCAGTTCTTC. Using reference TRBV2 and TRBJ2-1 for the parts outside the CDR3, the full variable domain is EPEVTQTPSHQVTQMGQEVILRCVPISNHLYFYWYRQILGQKVEFLVSFYNNEISEKSEIFDDQFSVERPDGSNFTLKIRSTKLEDSAMYFCASSVSGGANNEQFFGPGTRLTVL.

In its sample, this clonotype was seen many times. CDR3 coding DNA: TGCAGTGCCTTAGCGGTCCCTAACACCGGGGAGCTGTTTTTT. This encodes CSALAVPNTGELFF. The J gene is TRBJ2-2, the V gene TRBV20-1, with D possibly being TRBD2 (6 bases). CDR1 and CDR2 from the germline V gene are DFQATT and SNEGSKA (reference sequence). Trimming pared 6 bases from V and 2 bases from J, leaving 13 bases between. There are 14 residues in the CDR3.